Listed here are 21 T cell receptor beta chains from one sample, sequenced in a study of blood T cells in healthy people across ages. Through a sample-barcoded 5' primer and a J-beta primer mix, a second PCR was run for about 6 to 11 cycles. TCRdb used MiXCR to reprocess the 5' RACE reads, holding one entry per CDR3 protein. Altogether almost 550,000 distinct CDR3 sequences are present, about 24% being singletons, with the ten largest covering around 10%. The data were also submitted as part of a second study, on T cells of mothers and their children.

Sequences were obtained from blood. The receptors derive from a boy aged 5-17 years in good health.

The V call is TRBV27, the J call TRBJ2-3, with D possibly TRBD2 on 5 matching bases. Trimming left V 0 bases short and J 0 bases short, with 13 bases between. Per the germline V gene, CDR1 is MNHEY and CDR2 is SMNVEV (reference sequence). The CDR3 has 17 residues. The CDR3, as DNA: TGTGCCAGCAGTTTATCGAAGCGGAGCCCTAGCACAGATACGCAGTATTTT. Translated: CASSLSKRSPSTDTQYF.

CDR3: CASSLEGTGGDTGELFF. In nucleotides, the CDR3 is TGTGCCAGCAGCTTAGAGGGGACAGGGGGCGACACCGGGGAGCTGTTTTTT. The gene calls are TRBV7-6 and TRBJ2-2, with 12 bases matching TRBD1. Germline V CDR1 and CDR2: SGHVS, FNYEAQ. The V gene end was trimmed by 1 base and the J gene end by 3 bases; junction bases not matched to a gene: 3. This CDR3 spans 17 amino acids. The full variable domain, in which reference TRBV7-6 and TRBJ2-2 provide the parts outside the CDR3, is GAGVSQSPRYKVTKRGQDVALRCDPISGHVSLYWYRQALGQGPEFLTYFNYEAQQDKSGLPNDRFSAERPEGSISTLTIQRTEQRDSAMYRCASSLEGTGGDTGELFFGEGSRLTVL.

The chain uses TRBV20-1 and TRBJ2-5; TRBD2 aligns across 7 bases. Germline assignment: CDR1 DFQATT and CDR2 SNEGSKA (reference sequence). The CDR3 extends over 12 amino acids. Trimming cost V 6 bases and J 5 bases; bases outside gene matches: 6. The CDR3, as DNA: TGCAGTGCCCAACTAGCGAGTGAGACCCAGTACTTC. Its protein is CSAQLASETQYF.

This clonotype has a handful of counts. This rearrangement joins TRBV6-1 to TRBJ2-5, with D possibly TRBD1 on 6 matching bases. The J call may be faulty, since TRBJ2-7 better matches the DNA end. The germline CDR1 and CDR2 sequences are MNHNS and SASEGT. CDR3 length: 16 amino acids. The CDR3: CASSTGIQGRSYEQYF. The CDR3 bases are TGTGCCAGCAGCACCGGAATACAGGGTCGTTCCTACGAGCAGTACTTC.

This clonotype was recorded a few times. V usage is TRBV27 and J usage is TRBJ1-4; D is unclear. This CDR3 region has 16 residues. The V end was cut by 1 base, the J end by 4 bases, with 13 bases between. Germline loops: CDR1 MNHEY, CDR2 SMNVEV (reference sequence). CDR3 nucleotide sequence: TGTGCCAGCAGTTTATGGGAACTGGTGGTTAATGAAAAACTGTTTTTT. It is translated as CASSLWELVVNEKLFF.

This chain links TRBV5-5 with TRBJ2-4; D perhaps matches TRBD1 (6 bases). The germline CDR1 and CDR2 sequences are SGHKS and YYEKEE (reference sequence). V lost 4 bases, J lost 7 bases, and 21 bases lay in between. The CDR3 extends over 16 amino acids. The chain's CDR3 is CASSHGLTGVVNIQYF. CDR3 nucleotides: TGTGCCAGCAGCCACGGGTTGACAGGAGTTGTGAACATTCAGTACTTC.

The V call is TRBV25-1, the J call TRBJ2-5; 8 bases match TRBD1. Per the germline V gene, CDR1 is MGHDK and CDR2 is SYGVNS. The length of the CDR3 is 18 residues. V lost 3 bases to trimming and J lost 1 base; unmatched junction nucleotides: 13. This CDR3 reads CASSDPLGDRGGQETQYF. CDR3 coding DNA: TGTGCCAGCAGTGACCCCCTGGGTGACAGGGGAGGCCAAGAGACCCAGTACTTC.

The J gene is TRBJ1-2, the V gene TRBV29-1, with D possibly TRBD1 on 6 matching bases. Germline values: CDR1 SQVTM, CDR2 ANQGSEA. V was shortened by 5 bases and J by 4 bases, with 14 bases between the two germline ends. This CDR3 contains 13 residues. The CDR3 DNA reads as TGCAGCGTTCCCTCGCAGGGGAGCTATGGCTACACCTTC. Its protein is CSVPSQGSYGYTF.

Here the CDR3 reads CASSPGTSGSDEQFF. The CDR3 nucleotides are TGTGCCAGCAGCCCTGGGACTAGCGGGAGCGATGAGCAGTTCTTC. V is TRBV7-9 and J is TRBJ2-5; 14 positions match TRBD2. TRBJ2-1 explains the end of the DNA better; the J call may be wrong. This CDR3 comprises 15 residues. Per germline, CDR1 SEHNR and CDR2 FQNEAQ (reference sequence).

This clonotype was observed a few times. The rearrangement joins TRBV6-1 to TRBJ2-2; 8 nucleotides align to TRBD2. Germline-derived CDR1 and CDR2 are MNHNS and SASEGT. The CDR3 consists of 14 residues. The V segment lost 6 bases and the J segment 4 bases; nucleotides outside the gene matches: 4. In nucleotides, the CDR3 is TGTGCCAGCAGGGCGGGACTAGGCACCGGGGAGCTGTTTTTT. It is translated as CASRAGLGTGELFF.

This clonotype was counted between two and nine times. The chain has TRBV9 and TRBJ2-1; D perhaps matches TRBD1 (6 bases). CDR1 and CDR2 (germline): SGDLS, YYNGEE. V dropped 0 bases and J dropped 10 bases, with 11 bases sitting between them. The length of the CDR3 is 13 residues. As DNA, the CDR3 is TGTGCCAGCAGCGTAGAGGGGGTTCGGGAGCAGTTCTTC. This gives the protein CASSVEGVREQFF.

The V gene is TRBV2, the J gene TRBJ2-7; D is perhaps TRBD2 (5 bases). The germline V gene encodes CDR1 SNHLY and CDR2 FYNNEI. Between the trimmed V and J ends, which lost 6 bases and 7 bases, there was a span of 28 bases. This CDR3 is 17 amino acids long. The CDR3 protein is CASRDFALGSPPWEQYF. As DNA, the CDR3 is TGTGCCAGCAGGGACTTTGCTTTGGGCAGTCCCCCCTGGGAGCAGTACTTC.

The sample holds a few counts of this clonotype. The chain carries TRBV7-2 and TRBJ2-1; D not certain. Near its end, the DNA agrees better with TRBJ2-7, so the J call may be wrong. Germline V gene lookup returns CDR1 SGHTA and CDR2 FQGNSA. The CDR3 has 15 amino acids. Here the CDR3 DNA reads TGTGCCAGCAGCTTAGGCTCCCCCAGAACGGGCGAGCAGTACTTC. Protein product: CASSLGSPRTGEQYF.

In this sample, this clonotype turned up many times. The chain is built from TRBV28 and TRBJ2-5; D may be TRBD1 or TRBD2 (5 bases each). The germline gives CDR1 MDHEN, CDR2 SYDVKM. The CDR3 extends over 17 amino acids. The ends were cut back, 5 bases at V and 5 bases at J, with 24 bases in the middle. The CDR3 loop reads CASSHPNRDQKRETQYF. In DNA form, the CDR3 reads TGTGCCAGCAGTCACCCTAATCGGGACCAAAAACGTGAGACCCAGTACTTC.

This sequence joins TRBV25-1 and TRBJ1-2; 9 bases map to TRBD1. The V gene end was trimmed by 0 bases and the J gene end by 8 bases; junction bases not matched to a gene: 13. Germline-derived CDR1 and CDR2 are MGHDK and SYGVNS. This CDR3 has 17 residues. The CDR3 loop is CASSEYASKTGGRGYTF. The CDR3 bases are TGTGCCAGCAGTGAATATGCATCAAAAACAGGGGGCCGGGGCTACACCTTC.

This clonotype appeared a few times. The genes are TRBV20-1 and TRBJ2-3; 7 bases match TRBD2. CDR1 is DFQATT, CDR2 SNEGSKA, per germline (reference sequence). This CDR3 region has 15 residues. V gave up 0 bases and J gave up 2 bases; unmatched junction bases: 5. CDR3 protein: CSARDGGSHTDTQYF. The CDR3 DNA follows: TGCAGTGCTAGAGACGGGGGGTCCCACACAGATACGCAGTATTTT.

This clonotype was found once. The chain carries TRBV29-1 and TRBJ2-7; D possibly corresponds to TRBD1 (6 bases). CDR1 and CDR2 from the germline V gene are SQVTM and ANQGSEA. The germline V and J ends were trimmed by 6 bases and 1 base, with 13 bases remaining between them. This CDR3 is 13 amino acids long. As DNA, the CDR3 is TGCAGCGTCCCAGGGACAAATTCCTACGAGCAGTACTTC. This sequence encodes CSVPGTNSYEQYF.

This clonotype was recorded a few times. V is TRBV6-5 and J is TRBJ2-3, with D possibly being TRBD2 (6 bases). The germline V and J ends were trimmed by 9 bases and 4 bases, with 17 bases remaining between them. The V gene's germline CDR1 is MNHEY and CDR2 SVGAGI. This CDR3 spans 14 amino acids. CDR3 bases: TGTGCCAGTAAAACGGGGGATAGCGCAGATACGCAGTATTTT. It translates to CASKTGDSADTQYF.

This CDR3 is CASSHYATGQNNSPLHF. The DNA for the CDR3 is TGTGCCAGCAGCCATTACGCAACGGGACAGAATAATTCACCCCTCCACTTT. The chain couples TRBV14 to TRBJ1-6; 7 bases agree with TRBD1. V shed 3 bases and J 5 bases; nucleotides not matched to a gene: 10. CDR1 is SGHDN, CDR2 FVKESK, per germline. This CDR3 comprises 17 residues.

Comment on this clonotype: The junction does not match germline at one end; this may be a read error. The J gene is TRBJ2-3, the V gene TRBV11-2; D possibly corresponds to TRBD2 (5 bases). Germline CDR1 and CDR2: SGHAT and FQNNGV. The CDR3 contains 15 residues. The CDR3: CAGSLFRGSTDTQYF. CDR3 coding DNA: TGTGCCGGCAGCTTGTTTCGGGGAAGCACAGATACGCAGTATTTT.

This chain connects TRBV27 to TRBJ2-7; TRBD1 might be the D (6 bases). Deletions cut 5 bases from V and 12 bases from J, with 14 bases between. The CDR3 covers 11 residues. CDR1 is MNHEY and CDR2 is SMNVEV in the germline V gene (reference sequence). The CDR3 DNA reads TGTGCCAGCAGTCCCGGACAGCCCCTGTACTTC. Its translation is CASSPGQPLYF.